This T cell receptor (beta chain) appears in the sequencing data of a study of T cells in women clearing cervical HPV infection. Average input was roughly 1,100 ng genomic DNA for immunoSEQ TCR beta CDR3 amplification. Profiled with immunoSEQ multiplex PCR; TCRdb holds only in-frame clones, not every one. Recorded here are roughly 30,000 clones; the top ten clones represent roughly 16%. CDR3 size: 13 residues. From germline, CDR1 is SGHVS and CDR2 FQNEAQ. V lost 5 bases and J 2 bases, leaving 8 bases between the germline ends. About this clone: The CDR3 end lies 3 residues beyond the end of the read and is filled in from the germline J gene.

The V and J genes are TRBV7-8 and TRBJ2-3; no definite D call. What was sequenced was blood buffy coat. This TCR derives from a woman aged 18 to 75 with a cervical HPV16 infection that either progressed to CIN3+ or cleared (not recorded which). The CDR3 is CASSPSVTDTQYF. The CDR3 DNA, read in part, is TGTGCCAGCAGCCCCTCGGTCACAGATACG. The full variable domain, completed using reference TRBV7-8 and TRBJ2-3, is GAGVSQSPRYKVAKRGQDVALRCDPISGHVSLFWYQQALGQGPEFLTYFQNEAQLDKSGLPSDRFFAERPEGSVSTLKIQRTQQEDSAVYLCASSPSVTDTQYFGPGTRLTVL.